Shown below are 13 T cell receptor beta chains from a single sample sequenced in a study of chemoradiotherapy in HPV16-positive cancers. Only in-frame clones appear in the TCRdb table, and some are missing; sequencing was by immunoSEQ multiplex PCR. The sample records around 2,000 clones, 84% being singletons. The sequencing used tumor tissue, collected from a patient who underwent chemoradiotherapy. These receptors were taken from a human donor with HPV-associated anogenital cancer.

This rearrangement joins TRBV28 to TRBJ2-1, with D unclear. The length of the CDR3 is 12 residues. The germline V gene encodes CDR1 MDHEN and CDR2 SYDVKM. Deletions cut 6 bases from V and 2 bases from J, with 5 bases between. The CDR3 DNA follows: TGTGCCAGCAGGAGGACCTACAATGAGCAGTTCTTC. It translates to CASRRTYNEQFF. The variable domain in full, completed from reference TRBV28 and TRBJ2-1, reads DVKVTQSSRYLVKRTGEKVFLECVQDMDHENMFWYRQDPGLGLRLIYFSYDVKMKEKGDIPEGYSVSREKKERFSLILESASTNQTSMYLCASRRTYNEQFFGPGTRLTVL.

This clone was detected only a few times. V is TRBV10-3 and J is TRBJ2-7; a possible D gene is TRBD2 (5 bases). The V and J ends lost 0 bases and 6 bases respectively, with 9 bases between them. The CDR3 has 13 amino acids. Germline V gene lookup returns CDR1 ENHRY and CDR2 SYGVKD. The CDR3 is CAISESEGAEQYF. The CDR3 region has the DNA TGTGCCATCAGTGAGTCAGAGGGAGCCGAGCAGTACTTC.

The count of this clone is one. The DNA of the CDR3 is TGTGCCAGCAGTCCAAATCCAGGGGGAGCCTACAATGAGCAGTTCTTC. This codes for CASSPNPGGAYNEQFF. V usage is TRBV7-3 and J usage is TRBJ2-1, with TRBD1 matching over 7 bases. Trimming took 6 bases from V and 2 from J; bases not matched to a gene: 10. Germline V gene data show CDR1 as SGHTA and CDR2 as FQGTGA. The CDR3 has 16 residues.

This clone appeared once. V and J are TRBV27 and TRBJ2-1, with 10 bases that match TRBD1. CDR3 size: 15 residues. Germline V CDR1 and CDR2: MNHEY, SMNVEV (reference sequence). Unmatched junction bases numbered 8, after V lost 6 bases and J lost 6 bases. CDR3 protein: CASSTGQGTSNEQFF. The CDR3 region has the DNA TGTGCCAGCAGCACGGGACAGGGGACGAGCAATGAGCAGTTCTTC.

The CDR3 sequence is CASSLELGGGATQYF. DNA for the CDR3: TGCGCCAGCAGCTTGGAACTAGGAGGGGGCGCGACTCAGTACTTC. The V call is TRBV5-1, the J call TRBJ2-4; D is possibly TRBD1 (7 bases). CDR1 SGHRS and CDR2 YFSETQ come from the germline V gene. V lost 0 bases and J 12 bases, leaving 19 bases between the germline ends. CDR3 size: 15 residues.

The chain couples TRBV2 to TRBJ2-7; 11 bases are shared with TRBD2. With V trimmed by 7 bases and J by 1 base, 3 bases remained unmatched. The CDR3 consists of 14 residues. Germline V gene lookup returns CDR1 SNHLY and CDR2 FYNNEI. The CDR3 reads CASKPSGGSYEQYF. The CDR3 bases are TGTGCCAGCAAACCTAGCGGGGGGTCCTACGAGCAGTACTTC. The full variable domain, with the rest looked up from reference TRBV2 and TRBJ2-7, is EPEVTQTPSHQVTQMGQEVILRCVPISNHLYFYWYRQILGQKVEFLVSFYNNEISEKSEIFDDQFSVERPDGSNFTLKIRSTKLEDSAMYFCASKPSGGSYEQYFGPGTRLTVT.

The chain uses TRBV6-6 and TRBJ2-5; 7 nucleotides agree with TRBD1. CDR3 length: 14 amino acids. The germline V gene has CDR1 MNHNY and CDR2 SVGAGI (reference sequence). After removal of 2 bases from V and 5 bases from J, the junction contained 5 bases not matched to a gene. The CDR3 sequence: CASSYQDREETQYF. For the CDR3, the DNA is TGTGCCAGCAGTTACCAAGACAGGGAGGAGACCCAGTACTTC.

The chain combines TRBV25-1 with TRBJ1-2; a weak D match, TRBD1 (5 bases). Germline V gives CDR1 MGHDK, CDR2 SYGVNS. The CDR3 is 11 amino acids. Trimming cost V 7 bases and J 8 bases, with 11 bases left between them. In DNA, the CDR3 is TGTGCCAGCACCGGGGCTGGGGGCTACACCTTC. It yields the protein CASTGAGGYTF.

The V gene is TRBV7-3, the J gene TRBJ2-2; no clear D gene. The V end lost 4 bases, the J end lost 5 bases, and 8 bases lay between the germline ends. The germline V gene encodes CDR1 SGHTA and CDR2 FQGTGA. This CDR3 spans 13 amino acids. The DNA for the CDR3 is TGTGCCAGCAGCTCTAAGGGAACCGGGGAGCTGTTTTTT. This translates into CASSSKGTGELFF.

The chain joins TRBV29-1 to TRBJ2-7, with D possibly matching TRBD1 (6 bases). Per germline, CDR1 SQVTM and CDR2 ANQGSEA. CDR3 size: 13 residues. The V end lost 4 bases, the J end lost 4 bases, and 14 bases lay between the germline ends. Here the CDR3 reads CSVARTASYEQYF. As DNA, the CDR3 is TGCAGCGTTGCAAGGACAGCTTCTTACGAGCAGTACTTC.

The chain is built from TRBV4-1 and TRBJ1-2; TRBD1 might be the D (6 bases). V was trimmed by 0 bases and J by 1 base, leaving 18 bases between them. Germline CDR1 is MGHRA and CDR2 is YSYEKL. The CDR3 covers 18 residues. Here the CDR3 DNA reads TGCGCCAGCAGCCAAGATGGCGGGGGGGCACTAATTAACTATGGCTACACCTTC. It codes for CASSQDGGGALINYGYTF.

This rearrangement joins TRBV7-9 to TRBJ2-5; 12 bases match TRBD1. The CDR3 spans 19 residues. The germline CDR1 and CDR2 sequences are SEHNR and FQNEAQ (reference sequence). The junction had 12 bases not matched to a gene; V was cut back by 0 bases and J by 4 bases. The CDR3 loop reads CASSLAGTGGRDYLETQYF. CDR3 bases: TGTGCCAGCAGCTTAGCAGGGACAGGGGGCCGGGATTATCTAGAGACCCAGTACTTC.

The V gene is TRBV19, the J gene TRBJ1-4; TRBD1 might be the D (6 bases). V was clipped by 4 bases and J by 5 bases, with 11 bases between them. This CDR3 is built from 14 residues. Looked up from germline, CDR1 is LNHDA and CDR2 is SQIVND (reference sequence). The CDR3 region has the DNA TGTGCCAGTAGTACCTGGGGGCAGAATGAAAAACTGTTTTTT. It specifies CASSTWGQNEKLFF.